This T cell receptor (beta chain) comes out of a study of cytomegalovirus exposure and HLA in healthy donors. Whole-study context: HLA-typed donors contributed some 77 million unique TCRs, which were held in an early data release.

PCR primers comprised 60 Vbeta and 13 Jbeta primers. The data were produced by immunoSEQ multiplex PCR, yet TCRdb's version contains in-frame clones alone and is incomplete. The data include 75,000 to 95,000 clones; the top ten clones carry 1.5%. Study conclusions and caveats: Versus the roughly 670-donor mean, an Asian-associated ancestry cluster reportedly showed fewer N-insertions in a later analysis.

In regard to this clone: What it binds is unknown.

V lost 4 bases to trimming and J lost 3 bases; unmatched junction nucleotides: 5. Germline loops: CDR1 PRHDT, CDR2 FYEKMQ (reference sequence). This CDR3 region has 14 residues. The TCR originated in a woman aged 55 to 70 in good health and CMV-seronegative. This chain connects TRBV13 to TRBJ2-7; 8 nucleotides line up with TRBD2. The sample consisted of PBMCs. CDR3 bases: TGTGCCAGCAGCTCCCGGGGGGGCGACTACGAGCAGTACTTC. Encoded protein: CASSSRGGDYEQYF.